This TCR beta chain was sequenced during a study of blood T cell repertoires in COVID-19. For the study at large: There were acute and convalescent COVID-19 samples, and they came from the United States, Italy and Spain. The cDNA or gDNA used as material had been derived from T cells, B-cell-depleted T cells, or PBMCs.

Study members were between about 18 and 95 years old and lived in around 24 US regions. Cohorts were determined from participant-reported clinical history. The protocol was immunoSEQ multiplex PCR, while the TCRdb copy is restricted to in-frame clones and leaves out a portion. The sample lists about 240,000 clones, 83% occurring once. Trimming at V came to 3 bases and at J to 10 bases, leaving 4 bases not matched to a gene. CDR3 length equals 12 residues. CDR1 and CDR2 from the germline V gene are MGHRA and YSYEKL. The chain combines TRBV4-1 with TRBJ2-3, with 7 nucleotides matching TRBD2. This TCR came from a woman aged 40 to 49 who had been exposed to COVID-19. The sample taken for sequencing was PBMCs or T cells enriched from blood (not recorded which). The CDR3 is CASSHPSGSQYF. In nucleotides, the CDR3 is TGCGCCAGCAGCCATCCTAGCGGTTCGCAGTATTTT.